A single sample gave rise to the 18 T cell receptor beta chains below, sequenced in a study of T-cell reconstitution after alpha-beta-depleted transplantation in children. Unique molecular identifiers tagged the TCRbeta library. TCRdb fed the PCR reads into MiXCR, producing one record per CDR3 protein. The table includes 97,000 or so distinct CDR3 sequences, under 7% detected once. Sequenced material: PBMCs, mostly from graft donor cells, taken 60 days after TCRalphabeta/CD19-depleted stem cell transplant. The receptors originated from a female patient aged 2-9 years who had a stem cell transplant for Fanconi anemia, so the T cells may come from the graft donor.

Only one count was recorded for this clonotype. Possible read error: a much larger clone is one base away. The chain couples TRBV10-3 to TRBJ1-2; D is undetermined. V shed 5 bases and J shed 7 bases, with 14 bases lying between them. Germline V lookup: CDR1 ENHRY, CDR2 SYGVKD. This CDR3 region has 13 residues. The CDR3 spells CAISLGVSGGYTF. CDR3 DNA: TGTGCCATCAGTTTGGGAGTTAGTGGTGGCTACACCTTC.

The table lists this clonotype with many counts. This chain links TRBV28 with TRBJ1-1; TRBD1 matches 9 bases. CDR3 length: 12 amino acids. J lost 10 bases, V lost 2 bases, and 2 bases had no gene match. Germline lookup yields CDR1 MDHEN and CDR2 SYDVKM. CDR3 residues: CASSLKTGGAFF. The CDR3 DNA sequence: TGTGCCAGCAGTTTAAAGACAGGGGGAGCTTTCTTT.

This clonotype showed up many times. The chain recombines TRBV12-3 or TRBV12-4 with TRBJ2-3; TRBD2 agrees at 12 bases. This CDR3 has 17 amino acids. V gave up 3 bases and J gave up 1 base; unmatched junction bases: 5. The CDR3 loop reads CASSFLAGGRGTDTQYF. The CDR3 DNA follows: TGTGCCAGCAGTTTTCTAGCGGGGGGGCGGGGCACAGATACGCAGTATTTT.

CDR3 loop: CTHRANPNYGYTF. The CDR3 DNA sequence: TGCACCCACCGGGCCAACCCTAACTATGGCTACACCTTC. The chain combines TRBV20-1 with TRBJ1-2; unclear D gene. The CDR3 has 13 amino acids. Germline CDR1 DFQATT, CDR2 SNEGSKA (reference sequence).

V and J are TRBV30 and TRBJ2-7, with 9 bases matching TRBD2. The CDR3 has 14 residues. J lost 3 bases, V lost 3 bases, and 6 bases had no gene match. Germline CDR1 and CDR2: GTSNPN and SVGIG (reference sequence). CDR3 in amino acids: CAWSRDSGSYEQYF. For the CDR3, the DNA is TGTGCCTGGAGCCGTGATAGCGGGAGCTACGAGCAGTACTTC. Together with reference TRBV30 and TRBJ2-7, the CDR3 gives the full variable domain: SQTIHQWPATLVQPVGSPLSLECTVEGTSNPNLYWYRQAAGRGLQLLFYSVGIGQISSEVPQNLSASRPQDRQFILSSKKLLLSDSGFYLCAWSRDSGSYEQYFGPGTRLTVT.

This clonotype has only a few counts. V usage is TRBV7-8 and J usage is TRBJ2-7, with TRBD1 matching over 7 bases. The CDR3 is made up of 14 amino acids. Germline V CDR1 and CDR2: SGHVS, FQNEAQ. Trimming at V came to 4 bases and at J to 4 bases, leaving 7 bases not matched to a gene. The CDR3 is CASSSYRGGYEQYF. The CDR3 bases are TGTGCCAGCAGCTCGTACAGGGGTGGGTACGAGCAGTACTTC.

This clonotype came up many times. The chain links TRBV5-1 to TRBJ2-5; 14 bases match TRBD2. The CDR3 is made up of 20 amino acids. The germline gives CDR1 SGHRS, CDR2 YFSETQ. With 4 bases clipped from V and 2 bases from J, the junction kept 16 bases outside the gene matches. The CDR3 reads CASSVGLAGGQWTAQETQYF. Here the CDR3 DNA reads TGCGCCAGCAGCGTCGGACTAGCGGGGGGCCAATGGACAGCACAAGAGACCCAGTACTTC.

This clonotype was seen many times. The J gene is TRBJ2-3, the V gene TRBV12-3 or TRBV12-4; 9 nucleotides match TRBD2. The CDR3 has 15 residues. Trimming removed 1 base from V and 6 bases from J; junction bases left unmatched: 5. The CDR3 sequence: CASSLVSGGPDTQYF. The CDR3 nucleotides are TGTGCCAGCAGTTTAGTTAGCGGGGGTCCGGATACGCAGTATTTT.

In its sample, this clonotype was seen many times. The chain links TRBV28 to TRBJ1-2; TRBD1 matches at 8 bases. Germline V gene data show CDR1 as MDHEN and CDR2 as SYDVKM. The CDR3 length is 16 residues. V lost 4 bases to trimming and J lost 3 bases; unmatched junction nucleotides: 10. The CDR3 bases are TGTGCCAGCAGTTACCCAGGGGGCTCAACCTACTATGGCTACACCTTC. It is translated as CASSYPGGSTYYGYTF.

This clonotype was counted many times. The chain carries TRBV7-9 and TRBJ2-7; D may be TRBD1 (5 bases). V was pared by 6 bases and J by 3 bases, with 6 bases between. Germline V gene sequence: CDR1 SEHNR, CDR2 FQNEAQ (reference sequence). This CDR3 comprises 11 residues. Here the CDR3 reads CASRDNYEQYF. The CDR3 DNA sequence: TGTGCCAGCAGGGACAACTACGAGCAGTACTTC.

The V gene is TRBV29-1, the J gene TRBJ1-2; D not certain. The CDR3 has 14 amino acids. CDR1 is SQVTM and CDR2 is ANQGSEA in the germline V gene. Trimming removed 4 bases from V and 3 bases from J, with 15 bases in between. CDR3 DNA sequence: TGCAGCGTTGGATGGACGAGGGCCTACTATGGCTACACCTTC. This sequence encodes CSVGWTRAYYGYTF.

The chain couples TRBV4-1 to TRBJ1-5; the D gene is possibly TRBD1 (6 bases). V shed 5 bases and J shed 1 base, with 18 bases lying between them. Germline V lookup: CDR1 MGHRA, CDR2 YSYEKL. The CDR3 consists of 17 residues. The CDR3 bases are TGCGCCAGCAGCGAAGGGGGGGTGGAGTTAAGCAATCAGCCCCAGCATTTT. It codes for CASSEGGVELSNQPQHF.

This clonotype was detected ten times or more. The J gene is TRBJ1-2, the V gene TRBV20-1, with D tentatively TRBD1 (5 bases). V shed 1 base and J shed 4 bases, with 13 bases lying between them. The V gene's germline CDR1 is DFQATT and CDR2 SNEGSKA (reference sequence). The length of the CDR3 is 14 residues. This CDR3 reads CSARVQGLSYGYTF. The CDR3 bases are TGCAGTGCTAGAGTCCAGGGTTTGAGCTATGGCTACACCTTC.

This clonotype has at least ten counts. This chain connects TRBV28 to TRBJ2-3; 8 bases match TRBD1. Germline trimming cut 10 bases from V and 1 base from J; bases unmatched to any gene: 4. In germline, CDR1 is MDHEN, CDR2 SYDVKM. This CDR3 has 13 amino acids. Written as DNA, the CDR3 is TGTGCCACCAAGGACAGGGGCACAGATACGCAGTATTTT. As protein: CATKDRGTDTQYF.

J is TRBJ1-5 and V is TRBV10-3; 12 bases align to TRBD1. The V and J ends lost 5 bases and 2 bases, in that order; junction bases with no gene match: 13. CDR1 and CDR2 (germline): ENHRY, SYGVKD. The CDR3 runs 19 residues. CDR3 sequence (DNA): TGTGCCATCAGTTTAGGACCGGGACAGGGGGCGTATGGCAATCAGCCCCAGCATTTT. It specifies CAISLGPGQGAYGNQPQHF.

This clonotype came up many times. The rearrangement uses TRBV15 and TRBJ2-2; no definite D call. This CDR3 comprises 14 residues. V lost 3 bases and J 6 bases, leaving 11 bases between the germline ends. CDR1 is LNHNV, CDR2 YYDKDF, per germline (reference sequence). The CDR3 nucleotides read TGTGCCACCAGCAGGGACCGGGCGTCCGGGGAGCTGTTTTTT. Amino acid sequence: CATSRDRASGELFF.

This clonotype was seen only a few times. Its ends do not fully match the called genes, so a read error is possible. This chain uses TRBV20-1 with TRBJ2-4; D possibly corresponds to TRBD1 (5 bases). In germline, CDR1 is DFQATT, CDR2 SNEGSKA (reference sequence). The CDR3 consists of 14 residues. The CDR3 is CSARVSPLQGILNF. DNA of the CDR3: TGCAGTGCTAGGGTCTCCCCTCTCCAGGGAATATTGAACTTC.

This clonotype was found many times. V usage is TRBV20-1 and J usage is TRBJ2-2; possible D gene TRBD2, 6 bases. Germline lookup yields CDR1 DFQATT and CDR2 SNEGSKA (reference sequence). V lost 0 bases and J lost 6, with 14 bases in between. The CDR3 runs to 15 residues. CDR3 protein: CSARDSGVESGELFF. The CDR3 DNA sequence: TGCAGTGCTAGAGATAGCGGAGTAGAGTCCGGGGAGCTGTTTTTT.